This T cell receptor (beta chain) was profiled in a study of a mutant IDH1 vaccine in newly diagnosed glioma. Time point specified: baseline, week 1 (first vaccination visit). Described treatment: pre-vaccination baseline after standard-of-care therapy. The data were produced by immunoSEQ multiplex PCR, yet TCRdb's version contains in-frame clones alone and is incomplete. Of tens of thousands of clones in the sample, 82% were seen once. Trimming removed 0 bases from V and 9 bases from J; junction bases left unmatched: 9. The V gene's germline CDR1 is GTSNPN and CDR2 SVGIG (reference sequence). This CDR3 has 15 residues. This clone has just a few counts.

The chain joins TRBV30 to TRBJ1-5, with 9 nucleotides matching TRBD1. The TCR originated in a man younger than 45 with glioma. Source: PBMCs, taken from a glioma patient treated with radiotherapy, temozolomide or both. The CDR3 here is CAWSVGTGLSPPQHF. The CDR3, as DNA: TGTGCCTGGAGTGTAGGGACAGGGTTAAGTCCGCCCCAGCATTTT. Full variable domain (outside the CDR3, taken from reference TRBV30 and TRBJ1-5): SQTIHQWPATLVQPVGSPLSLECTVEGTSNPNLYWYRQAAGRGLQLLFYSVGIGQISSEVPQNLSASRPQDRQFILSSKKLLLSDSGFYLCAWSVGTGLSPPQHFGDGTRLSIL.